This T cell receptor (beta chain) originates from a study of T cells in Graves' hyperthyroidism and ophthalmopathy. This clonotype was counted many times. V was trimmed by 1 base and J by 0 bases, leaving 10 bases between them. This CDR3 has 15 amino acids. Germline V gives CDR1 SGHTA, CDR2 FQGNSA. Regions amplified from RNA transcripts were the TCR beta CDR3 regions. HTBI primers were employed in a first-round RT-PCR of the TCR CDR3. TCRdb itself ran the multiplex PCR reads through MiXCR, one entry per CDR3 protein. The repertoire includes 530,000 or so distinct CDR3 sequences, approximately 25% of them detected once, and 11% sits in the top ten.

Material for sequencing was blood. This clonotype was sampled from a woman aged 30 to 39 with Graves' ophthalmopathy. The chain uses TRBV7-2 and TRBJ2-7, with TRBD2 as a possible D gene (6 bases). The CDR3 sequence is CASSLGGGISYEQYF. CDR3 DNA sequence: TGTGCCAGCAGCTTAGGCGGCGGGATCTCCTACGAGCAGTACTTC.